This T cell receptor (beta chain) comes out of a study of blood T cells in healthy people across ages. This clonotype was recorded a few times. Its antigen is unknown. Regarding the study as a whole: Researchers deemed the diversity estimates from one million T cells underestimates.

Germline loops: CDR1 LGHNA, CDR2 YNFKEQ. The CDR3 has 17 residues. The V and J ends lost 4 bases and 6 bases, in that order; junction bases with no gene match: 9. Primers used in a second PCR of about 7 to 12 cycles were a sample-barcoded 5' primer and a J-beta primer mix. Researchers report that each sample yielded at least 3 million CDR3-containing paired-end reads. One entry per CDR3 protein results from TCRdb running MiXCR on the 5' RACE reads. The table lists about 580,000 distinct CDR3 sequences, less than 60% of them singletons. The sequence came from an elderly man in good health. Material: blood. The chain links TRBV4-2 to TRBJ2-1, with TRBD2 matching 13 bases. As DNA, the CDR3 is TGTGCCAGCAGCCCCAGAGGACTAGCGGGAGATCTCAATGAGCAGTTCTTC. Protein sequence: CASSPRGLAGDLNEQFF.